The sequence of this T cell receptor (beta chain) was determined in a study of response to subunit inactivated influenza vaccine listed by TCRdb under 2018. Regarding the study in general: Deep quantitative profiling of the T cell receptor repertoire was used in the study to follow responses to a trivalent subunit inactivated influenza vaccine.

Broader findings and caveats from the paper: According to the authors, only a limited number of new T cells may be recruited by each seasonal influenza vaccination.

Trimming removed 3 bases from V and 10 bases from J, leaving 12 bases between the germline ends. CDR3 length: 13 amino acids, cysteine to phenylalanine. The retained sequence is limited to the CDR3, 39 bases, with the frame set at the first base. The germline V gene encodes CDR1 KGHDR and CDR2 SFDVKD. With respect to this clonotype: The antigen it recognizes is unknown. Within one base of it there is no much larger clone, and no base qualities were kept.

Library generation was performed with RT-PCR. These reads were obtained on an Illumina HiSeq 2500. TCRdb trimmed public reads at Q25 via fastp, called clones via MiXCR and kept in-frame beta chains. Entries are consolidated by CDR3 protein sequence, retaining the most common genes and DNA. This sample comprises roughly 500,000 distinct CDR3 sequences, more than 15% of them detected only once. The leading ten clones occupy 3% to 3.5% of the sample. Recombination connected TRBV24-1 to TRBJ2-1; the D region possibly corresponds to TRBD2 (5 bases align). This specimen consisted of CD4+ T cells sorted from PBMCs, obtained around 2 years after vaccination. The clonotype originates from a man between 50 and 70 years old who received an inactivated influenza vaccine. Donor details come from another sample of the same person, matched by shared clones. Read as DNA, the sequence is TGTGCCACCAGTGATCCACCCTCGGGGGAGCAGTTCTTC. It codes for CATSDPPSGEQFF.